The clone carrying this T cell receptor (beta chain) was counted ten times or more. It was RNA transcripts that yielded the amplified TCR beta CDR3 regions. An initial round of RT-PCR targeting the TCR CDR3 relied on the HTBI primer set. A single record per CDR3 protein comes from TCRdb applying MiXCR to the multiplex PCR reads. The sample records nearly 600,000 distinct CDR3 sequences, about 15% being singletons. The data originate from a study of T cells in Graves' hyperthyroidism and ophthalmopathy. V was pared by 8 bases and J by 2 bases, with 11 bases between. Germline CDR1 reads PRHDT; CDR2 reads FYEKMQ (reference sequence). CDR3 length: 13 amino acids.

Material for sequencing was blood. The chain is built from TRBV13 and TRBJ2-3; D is unresolved. This TCR was recovered from a woman in her twenties or thirties with Graves' hyperthyroidism that later progressed to Graves' ophthalmopathy. The CDR3 DNA reads TGTGCCAGCCAAGAACAGACCACAGATACGCAGTATTTT. It translates to CASQEQTTDTQYF.